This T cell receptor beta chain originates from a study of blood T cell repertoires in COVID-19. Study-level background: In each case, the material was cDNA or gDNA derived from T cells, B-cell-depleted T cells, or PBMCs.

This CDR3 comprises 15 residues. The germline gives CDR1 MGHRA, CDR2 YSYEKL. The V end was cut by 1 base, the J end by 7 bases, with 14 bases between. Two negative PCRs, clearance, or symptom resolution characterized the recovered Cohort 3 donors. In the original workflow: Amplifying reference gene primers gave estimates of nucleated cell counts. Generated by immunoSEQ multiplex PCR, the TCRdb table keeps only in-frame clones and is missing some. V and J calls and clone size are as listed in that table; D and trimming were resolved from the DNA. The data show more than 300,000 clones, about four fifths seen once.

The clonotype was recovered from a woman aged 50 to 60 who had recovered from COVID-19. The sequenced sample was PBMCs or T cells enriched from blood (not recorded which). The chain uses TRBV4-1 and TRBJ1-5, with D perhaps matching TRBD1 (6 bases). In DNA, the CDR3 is TGCGCCAGCAGCCAAGGTACAGGGTTAGGGCAGCCCCAGCATTTT. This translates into CASSQGTGLGQPQHF.